Listed below are T cell receptor beta chains from one sample, sequenced in a study of T cells after yellow fever vaccination. TCRdb reprocessed the 5' RACE reads via MiXCR and lists one record per CDR3 protein. Of approximately 120,000 distinct CDR3 sequences listed, approximately 7% are singletons. The sample in question was CD4+ T cells sorted from PBMCs, obtained more than 8 days after the first yellow fever vaccination. These receptors came from a man between 18 and 35 years old who received the YFV17D yellow fever vaccine. Each CDR3 is given with its conserved first and last residue. The D gene is left open where the match is weak. The size entry is marked missing in some rows and otherwise reads once, few, many or a size class.

J gene,V gene,D gene,clone size,CDR3 protein,CDR3 DNA
TRBJ2-3,TRBV21-1,NA,many,CASSKGYAGAANTQYF,TGTGCCAGCAGCAAAGGTTACGCGGGGGCCGCTAATACGCAGTATTTT
TRBJ1-6,TRBV5-1,NA,many,CASGGSENSPLHF,TGCGCCAGCGGGGGGTCCGAGAATTCACCCCTCCACTTT
TRBJ1-5,TRBV3-1,NA,many,CASSQTWGRGNQPQHF,TGTGCCAGCAGCCAAACGTGGGGCAGGGGAAATCAGCCCCAGCATTTT
TRBJ2-7,TRBV7-8,NA,many,CASGEAEQYF,TGTGCCAGCGGAGAAGCCGAGCAGTACTTC
TRBJ2-3,TRBV11-2,TRBD1,NA,CASSDRAGGGTDTQYF,TGTGCCAGCAGCGACCGGGCAGGGGGCGGCACAGATACGCAGTATTTT
TRBJ2-1,TRBV12-3/TRBV12-4,NA,many,CASSPQGRGRHNEQFF,TGTGCCAGCAGTCCCCAAGGGCGGGGGCGCCACAATGAGCAGTTCTTC
TRBJ2-2,TRBV7-2,NA,few,CASKKGEAGELFF,TGTGCCAGCAAAAAGGGGGAGGCCGGGGAGCTGTTTTTT
TRBJ2-2,TRBV5-1,NA,many,CASSLGGDPPGELFF,TGCGCCAGCAGCTTGGGCGGAGACCCCCCCGGGGAGCTGTTTTTT
TRBJ1-4,TRBV5-6,NA,many,CASSGSDEKLFF,TGTGCCAGCAGCGGGTCCGACGAAAAACTGTTTTTT
TRBJ2-2,TRBV5-4,NA,NA,CASSPTQFTGELFF,TGTGCCAGCAGCCCAACCCAGTTCACCGGGGAGCTGTTTTTT
TRBJ2-5,TRBV5-1,NA,many,CASSLVGLQETQYF,TGCGCCAGCAGCTTGGTGGGACTCCAAGAGACCCAGTACTTC
TRBJ1-6,TRBV9,NA,many,CASSVSPGQNSPLHF,TGTGCCAGCAGCGTCTCCCCAGGTCAAAATTCACCCCTCCACTTT
TRBJ2-5,TRBV5-8,NA,many,CASSLHGGQETQYF,TGTGCCAGCAGCCTCCACGGCGGCCAAGAGACCCAGTACTTC
TRBJ1-2,TRBV25-1,TRBD1,many,CASQTGGGHGYTF,TGTGCCAGCCAGACAGGGGGCGGTCATGGCTACACCTTC
TRBJ2-1,TRBV10-3,TRBD2,many,CAIKTSGNEQFF,TGTGCCATCAAGACTAGCGGCAATGAGCAGTTCTTC
TRBJ2-3,TRBV5-4,TRBD2,many,CASSLAGTSGGYTQYF,TGTGCCAGCAGCTTGGCCGGGACTAGCGGGGGGTATACGCAGTATTTT
TRBJ2-7,TRBV6-5,NA,many,CASSRDRDFSYEQYF,TGTGCCAGCAGTCGCGACCGGGACTTCTCCTACGAGCAGTACTTC
TRBJ1-1,TRBV7-6,NA,many,CASSGSRAGSSEAFF,TGTGCCAGCAGCGGTAGCAGGGCGGGCTCTTCTGAAGCTTTCTTT
TRBJ2-1,TRBV20-1,NA,many,CSAPDRSYNEQFF,TGCAGTGCCCCGGACCGATCCTACAATGAGCAGTTCTTC
TRBJ2-7,TRBV10-1,TRBD2,many,CASSLAGGTEQYF,TGCGCCAGCAGTTTAGCGGGGGGTACCGAGCAGTACTTC
TRBJ2-7,TRBV7-2,TRBD2,few,CASSLEGLAGYHEQYF,TGTGCCAGCAGCTTAGAGGGACTAGCGGGGTACCACGAGCAGTACTTC
TRBJ1-6,TRBV18,TRBD1,many,CASSPSTGNNSPLHF,TGTGCCAGCTCACCTTCGACAGGGAATAATTCACCCCTCCACTTT
TRBJ1-1,TRBV4-3,NA,many,CASSHQGNTEAFF,TGCGCCAGCAGCCACCAGGGGAACACTGAAGCTTTCTTT
TRBJ2-1,TRBV7-9,NA,few,CASSLASAGDNEQFF,TGTGCCAGCAGCTTAGCGTCTGCCGGTGACAATGAGCAGTTCTTC
TRBJ1-6,TRBV5-5,NA,NA,CASSLWADPGNSPLHF,TGTGCCAGCAGCTTGTGGGCCGACCCCGGGAATTCACCCCTCCACTTT
TRBJ2-2,TRBV6-2/TRBV6-3,NA,many,CASNAPGALTGELFF,TGTGCCAGCAACGCGCCGGGGGCGCTCACCGGGGAGCTGTTTTTT
TRBJ1-1,TRBV5-1,NA,many,CASSLVLGTNEAFF,TGCGCCAGCAGCTTAGTTTTAGGGACGAATGAAGCTTTCTTT
TRBJ2-2,TRBV24-1,NA,many,CATSAYPAGELFF,TGTGCCACCAGTGCATACCCAGCCGGGGAGCTGTTTTTT
TRBJ2-1,TRBV27,NA,many,CASLVWPNTYNEQFF,TGTGCCAGCCTTGTTTGGCCAAATACCTACAATGAGCAGTTCTTC
TRBJ1-1,TRBV18,NA,many,CASSPRPTEAFF,TGTGCCAGCTCACCACGACCGACTGAAGCTTTCTTT
TRBJ1-6,TRBV7-2,TRBD1,many,CASSSPETGKGSPLHF,TGTGCCAGCAGCTCCCCTGAGACAGGGAAAGGTTCACCCCTCCACTTT
TRBJ2-3,TRBV7-3,NA,many,CASSLSFGDTQYF,TGTGCCAGCAGCTTATCGTTCGGAGATACGCAGTATTTT
TRBJ2-3,TRBV12-3/TRBV12-4,NA,many,CASRRGAGGDTQYF,TGTGCCAGCAGGAGGGGGGCAGGTGGGGATACGCAGTATTTT
TRBJ1-3,TRBV14,NA,many,CASSRGTRDAIYF,TGTGCCAGCAGCCGGGGGACACGCGACGCCATATATTTT
TRBJ1-6,TRBV6-1,TRBD1,many,CASRSKPGTVNSPLHF,TGTGCCAGCAGGTCTAAACCCGGGACAGTAAATTCACCCCTCCACTTT
TRBJ1-2,TRBV5-8,NA,many,CASSLGRAPHLYGYTF,TGTGCCAGCAGCTTGGGCAGGGCCCCACACCTGTATGGCTACACCTTC
TRBJ2-3,TRBV12-3/TRBV12-4,NA,many,CASSPQGGFTDTQYF,TGTGCCAGCAGTCCTCAGGGCGGTTTCACAGATACGCAGTATTTT
TRBJ1-2,TRBV7-2,TRBD1,many,CASSLGSGQAIYGYTF,TGTGCCAGCAGCTTAGGCTCGGGACAGGCTATCTATGGCTACACCTTC
TRBJ1-1,TRBV12-3/TRBV12-4,NA,NA,CASSLIANTEAFF,TGTGCCAGCAGTTTAATAGCGAACACTGAAGCTTTCTTT
TRBJ1-3,TRBV7-3,TRBD1,many,CASSPGTGRDSPGNTIYF,TGTGCCAGCAGCCCCGGGACAGGGCGAGACTCTCCTGGAAACACCATATATTTT
TRBJ2-1,TRBV20-1,TRBD1,many,CSARDRVRSYNEQFF,TGCAGTGCTAGGGACAGGGTAAGGTCCTACAATGAGCAGTTCTTC
TRBJ2-3,TRBV20-1,TRBD2,many,CSARAGGSTDTQYF,TGCAGTGCCCGAGCGGGGGGGAGCACAGATACGCAGTATTTT
TRBJ2-5,TRBV20-1,NA,many,CSAFIRGGETQYF,TGCAGTGCCTTTATCCGGGGAGGAGAGACCCAGTACTTC
TRBJ2-7,TRBV10-3,NA,many,CAISGGRGNYEQYF,TGTGCCATCAGTGGGGGCAGAGGAAATTACGAGCAGTACTTC
TRBJ1-1,TRBV7-2,NA,many,CASSLRSSPTEAFF,TGTGCCAGCAGCTTAAGGTCTTCTCCCACTGAAGCTTTCTTT
TRBJ2-3,TRBV7-2,TRBD2,NA,CASSLARGTDTQYF,TGTGCCAGCAGCTTAGCGCGGGGGACAGATACGCAGTATTTT
TRBJ2-1,TRBV13,TRBD2,many,CASSSTGVAGENEQFF,TGTGCCAGCAGCTCTACCGGGGTAGCGGGGGAAAATGAGCAGTTCTTC
TRBJ2-5,TRBV5-1,NA,many,CASRPNGGPETQYF,TGCGCCAGCAGGCCTAACGGGGGGCCAGAGACCCAGTACTTC
TRBJ2-4,TRBV19,NA,many,CASTPFRGSKNIQYF,TGTGCCAGTACCCCCTTCCGGGGGTCTAAAAACATTCAGTACTTC
TRBJ2-1,TRBV4-2,TRBD2,many,CASSQDIGGYNEQFF,TGTGCCAGCAGCCAAGATATCGGGGGGTACAATGAGCAGTTCTTC
TRBJ1-2,TRBV6-2/TRBV6-3,NA,many,CASSPHRSGYSYGYTF,TGTGCCAGCAGCCCACATCGCTCAGGGTACAGCTATGGCTACACCTTC
TRBJ1-2,TRBV5-1,TRBD1,many,CASSSGQGDLYGYTF,TGCGCCAGCAGCTCCGGACAGGGCGATCTCTATGGCTACACCTTC